This T cell receptor beta chain was observed in a study of tumor and adjacent non-tumor tissue in lung cancer. Study details: Patients comprised 12 adenocarcinoma, a couple of squamous cell carcinoma and 1 small cell lung cancer.

A note on this clonotype: At one boundary the junction diverges from the germline segment, which might be a read error.

No cell sorting was done before RNA was extracted from the tissue. Three rounds of nested PCR, following a modified ARM-PCR protocol, produced the TCRbeta library. TCRdb called the multiplex PCR reads again in MiXCR, with one record for every CDR3 protein. This sample yields about 200,000 distinct CDR3 sequences, of which 71% are seen a single time; about 23% belongs to the top ten. This CDR3 is 12 amino acids long. Germline CDR1 is DFQATT and CDR2 is SNEGSKA (reference sequence). The sequenced material came from lung tumor tissue. This sequence joins TRBV20-1 and TRBJ2-5; D not resolved. The receptor was derived from a man aged 55 to 70 with non-small cell lung cancer. The chain's CDR3 is CSDRDSWRTHYF. The CDR3 DNA reads as TGCAGTGATAGGGATTCCTGGCGGACCCACTACTTC.